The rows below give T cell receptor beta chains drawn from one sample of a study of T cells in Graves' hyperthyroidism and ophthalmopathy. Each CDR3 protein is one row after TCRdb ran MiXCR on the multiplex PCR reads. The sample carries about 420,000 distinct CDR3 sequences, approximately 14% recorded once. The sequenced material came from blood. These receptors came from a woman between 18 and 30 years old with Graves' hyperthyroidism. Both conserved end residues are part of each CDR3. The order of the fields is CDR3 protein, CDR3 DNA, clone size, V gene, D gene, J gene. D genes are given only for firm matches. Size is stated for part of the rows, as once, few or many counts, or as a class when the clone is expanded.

cdr3_aa: CASSPGHRETQHF
cdr3_nt: TGTGCCAGCAGCCCGGGACATCGGGAGACCCAGCACTTC
clone_size: .
v_call: TRBV9
d_call: .
j_call: TRBJ2-5

cdr3_aa: CASSSGTSEENEQFF
cdr3_nt: TGTGCCAGTAGTTCCGGGACTAGCGAGGAAAATGAGCAGTTCTTC
clone_size: .
v_call: TRBV19
d_call: TRBD2
j_call: TRBJ2-1

cdr3_aa: CSAARLGVNTGELFF
cdr3_nt: TGCAGTGCTGCCCGATTGGGAGTGAACACCGGGGAGCTGTTTTTT
clone_size: few
v_call: TRBV20-1
d_call: .
j_call: TRBJ2-2

cdr3_aa: CASSQDQGLGTNYGYTF
cdr3_nt: TGCGCCAGCAGCCAAGATCAGGGGCTGGGAACTAACTATGGCTACACCTTC
clone_size: .
v_call: TRBV4-3
d_call: .
j_call: TRBJ1-2

cdr3_aa: CASSPALNTEAFF
cdr3_nt: TGTGCCAGCTCACCAGCCTTGAACACTGAAGCTTTCTTT
clone_size: many
v_call: TRBV18
d_call: .
j_call: TRBJ1-1

cdr3_aa: CASSEQAGAGELFF
cdr3_nt: TGTGCCAGCAGTGAGCAAGCGGGGGCCGGGGAGCTGTTTTTT
clone_size: many
v_call: TRBV2
d_call: TRBD2
j_call: TRBJ2-2

cdr3_aa: CASSGGVGTSGSRGNNEQFF
cdr3_nt: TGTGCCAGCAGTGGTGGGGTGGGGACTAGCGGGAGCCGGGGGAACAATGAGCAGTTCTTC
clone_size: few
v_call: TRBV2
d_call: TRBD2
j_call: TRBJ2-1

cdr3_aa: CSARGLAGAETQYF
cdr3_nt: TGCAGTGCTAGGGGACTAGCGGGAGCAGAGACCCAGTACTTC
clone_size: many
v_call: TRBV20-1
d_call: TRBD2
j_call: TRBJ2-5

cdr3_aa: CASSLAQVGRGEQYF
cdr3_nt: TGTGCCAGCAGCTTAGCGCAAGTCGGGAGGGGAGAGCAGTACTTC
clone_size: .
v_call: TRBV7-9
d_call: TRBD2
j_call: TRBJ2-7

cdr3_aa: CASSLEVAGLDEQFF
cdr3_nt: TGCGCCAGCAGCTTGGAGGTAGCAGGGCTAGATGAGCAGTTCTTC
clone_size: many
v_call: TRBV5-1
d_call: .
j_call: TRBJ2-1

cdr3_aa: CASSFTGAYYEQYF
cdr3_nt: TGTGCCAGCAGTTTCACAGGGGCTTACTACGAGCAGTACTTC
clone_size: many
v_call: TRBV27
d_call: TRBD1
j_call: TRBJ2-7